One and the same sample provided the 29 T cell receptor beta chains below, sequenced in a study of cytotoxic CD8 clonotypes in ibrutinib-treated CLL. Some clones are missing from TCRdb's copy, which holds only in-frame ones; the method was immunoSEQ multiplex PCR. The table has 25,000 to 30,000 clones, around two thirds seen once; the top ten hold approximately 50%. The material was PBMCs, obtained after 24 months of ibrutinib treatment. The receptor source for this set is a human donor with chronic lymphocytic leukemia.

This clone appeared a few times. The chain joins TRBV19 to TRBJ1-1; TRBD1 matches at 9 bases. Germline V gives CDR1 LNHDA, CDR2 SQIVND (reference sequence). The CDR3 loop spans 14 amino acids. The ends lost 6 bases at V and 4 bases at J; junction bases unmatched: 6. In DNA, the CDR3 is TGTGCCAGTAGGCTAACAGGGGGCGGCACTGAAGCTTTCTTT. Its protein product is CASRLTGGGTEAFF.

The chain recombines TRBV11-2 with TRBJ2-7; 8 nucleotides agree with TRBD2. The CDR3 is made up of 15 amino acids. Germline V CDR1 and CDR2: SGHAT, FQNNGV. The V segment lost 0 bases and the J segment 3 bases; nucleotides outside the gene matches: 4. The CDR3 region is CASSLDGRGGYEQYF. CDR3 DNA: TGTGCCAGCAGCTTAGACGGTCGGGGGGGCTACGAGCAGTACTTC.

The gene calls are TRBV5-1 and TRBJ1-5, with a possible D match to TRBD1 (6 bases). Trimming shortened V by 3 bases and J by 2 bases, and 12 bases separated the two germline ends. The CDR3 length is 15 residues. The germline gives CDR1 SGHRS, CDR2 YFSETQ. The CDR3 nucleotides read TGCGCCAGCAGCTGGGAGGGGGGTGGCAATCAGCCCCAGCATTTT. This codes for CASSWEGGGNQPQHF.

V is TRBV7-6 and J is TRBJ1-1; D remains unclear. The CDR3 has 14 amino acids. Germline V gene sequence: CDR1 SGHVS, CDR2 FNYEAQ. Trimming removed 4 bases at V and 8 bases at J, with 17 bases between. CDR3 protein: CASSSPGRSSEAFF. The CDR3 DNA follows: TGTGCCAGCAGCTCCCCGGGGAGGAGTTCAGAAGCTTTCTTT.

J is TRBJ2-7 and V is TRBV28; tentative D call: TRBD1 (6 bases). Trimming cost V 4 bases and J 1 base, with 17 bases left between them. This CDR3 spans 16 amino acids. Germline values: CDR1 MDHEN, CDR2 SYDVKM. This CDR3 reads CASSSFRDNLSYEQYF. The CDR3, as DNA: TGTGCCAGCAGTTCCTTCCGGGACAATTTGTCCTACGAGCAGTACTTC.

The CDR3 here is CASSPPGGQGFSPLHF. The CDR3 DNA reads as TGTGCCAGTAGTCCACCCGGGGGACAGGGGTTTTCACCCCTCCACTTT. The chain uses TRBV19 and TRBJ1-6, with 10 nucleotides matching TRBD1. CDR3 length: 16 residues. CDR1 is LNHDA, CDR2 SQIVND, per germline (reference sequence). The ends lost 5 bases at V and 9 bases at J; junction bases unmatched: 10.

The chain joins TRBV19 to TRBJ2-1; tentative D call: TRBD1 (5 bases). This CDR3 contains 12 residues. V was trimmed by 5 bases and J by 9 bases, leaving 11 bases between them. Germline CDR1 and CDR2: LNHDA and SQIVND (reference sequence). CDR3 sequence: CASSPQGTEQFF. As DNA, the CDR3 is TGTGCCAGTAGTCCTCAGGGAACTGAGCAGTTCTTC.

J is TRBJ1-2 and V is TRBV28; 10 nucleotides line up with TRBD1. The CDR3 runs to 16 residues. V lost 3 bases, J lost 2 bases, and 6 bases stayed unmatched. CDR1 is MDHEN and CDR2 is SYDVKM in the germline V gene. The CDR3 bases are TGTGCCAGCAGTTTTAGGGACAGGGGCCGAAACTATGGCTACACCTTC. Translating it yields CASSFRDRGRNYGYTF.

This clone was recorded at least ten times. The V call is TRBV6-1, the J call TRBJ2-3, with D unclear. This CDR3 spans 15 amino acids. V gave up 6 bases and J gave up 0 bases, with 13 bases separating them. Germline V CDR1 and CDR2: MNHNS, SASEGT. CDR3 nucleotide sequence: TGTGCCAGCAGCGCGGACGGATCTAGCACAGATACGCAGTATTTT. Amino acids: CASSADGSSTDTQYF.

The rearrangement joins TRBV9 to TRBJ2-3; D unresolved. The CDR3 contains 13 residues. V gave up 0 bases and J gave up 1 base, with 3 bases separating them. Germline-derived CDR1 and CDR2 are SGDLS and YYNGEE. CDR3 amino acids: CASSVVRTDTQYF. CDR3 bases: TGTGCCAGCAGCGTAGTTCGCACAGATACGCAGTATTTT.

The rearrangement uses TRBV25-1 and TRBJ1-5; no reliable D call. This CDR3 is built from 13 residues. Trimming removed 5 bases from V and 5 bases from J, with 10 bases in between. Per the germline V gene, CDR1 is MGHDK and CDR2 is SYGVNS. CDR3 residues: CASSLGGDQPQHF. The CDR3 region has the DNA TGTGCCAGCAGTCTGGGCGGAGATCAGCCCCAGCATTTT.

This clone showed up just once. The same CDR3 arises from other DNA sequences in this sample as well. The chain is built from TRBV10-2 and TRBJ2-7, with TRBD2 matching 7 bases. V shed 6 bases and J 3 bases; nucleotides not matched to a gene: 8. The CDR3 extends over 14 amino acids. Germline assignment: CDR1 WSHSY and CDR2 SAAADI. The CDR3 DNA follows: TGCGCCAGCAGCGGCCCCGGGACTAACTACGAGCAGTACTTC. Translated, it gives CASSGPGTNYEQYF.

The chain is built from TRBV30 and TRBJ2-2; D gene ambiguous. Per the germline V gene, CDR1 is GTSNPN and CDR2 is SVGIG (reference sequence). The CDR3 runs 14 residues. Trimming shortened V by 4 bases and J by 4 bases, and 13 bases separated the two germline ends. For the CDR3, the DNA is TGTGCCTGGACCCTTTTTTCGGTCACCGGGGAGCTGTTTTTT. Its translation: CAWTLFSVTGELFF.

The chain carries TRBV7-2 and TRBJ1-2; D is ambiguous. V was trimmed by 3 bases and J by 8 bases, leaving 10 bases between them. The CDR3 is made up of 12 amino acids. Germline V gene data show CDR1 as SGHTA and CDR2 as FQGNSA. CDR3 DNA sequence: TGTGCCAGCAGCTTTCCAGCACAAGGCTACACCTTC. This translates into CASSFPAQGYTF.

V gene TRBV9 combines with J gene TRBJ1-1, with 7 bases matching TRBD1. Germline CDR1 and CDR2: SGDLS and YYNGEE. V lost 4 bases to trimming and J lost 10 bases; unmatched junction nucleotides: 13. CDR3 length: 14 residues. The DNA of the CDR3 is TGTGCCAGCAGCACCACGACAGGGCGGGGGGGAGCTTTCTTT. This sequence encodes CASSTTTGRGGAFF.

By sample fraction, this clone is medium-sized (0.01 to 0.1%). At the DNA level, this CDR3 is encoded by other sequences in the same sample as well. The CDR3 spells CASSIFGEQYF. The CDR3 nucleotides read TGTGCCAGTAGTATCTTTGGCGAGCAGTACTTC. The rearrangement uses TRBV19 and TRBJ2-7; D not resolved. Deletions cut 3 bases from V and 6 bases from J, with 6 bases between. This CDR3 is built from 11 residues. The germline V gene encodes CDR1 LNHDA and CDR2 SQIVND (reference sequence).

V gene TRBV28 combines with J gene TRBJ2-7; D uncertain. CDR3 length: 11 residues. The V end lost 7 bases, the J end lost 0 bases, and 4 bases lay between the germline ends. Per the germline V gene, CDR1 is MDHEN and CDR2 is SYDVKM. The CDR3 coding sequence is TGTGCCAGCACCTCCTCCTACGAGCAGTACTTC. This translates into CASTSSYEQYF.

The genes are TRBV19 and TRBJ2-3, with TRBD2 as a possible D gene (7 bases). Germline assignment: CDR1 LNHDA and CDR2 SQIVND (reference sequence). V lost 7 bases to trimming and J lost 2 bases, with 19 bases between them. The CDR3 covers 16 residues. The CDR3 DNA sequence: TGTGCCAGTACCGCCTCTGGGGGGGCCGTCACAGATACGCAGTATTTT. Translating it yields CASTASGGAVTDTQYF.

This clone was observed once. V gene TRBV7-2 combines with J gene TRBJ2-5; 8 bases fit TRBD2. V dropped 5 bases and J dropped 4; count of bases not matched to a gene: 3. Looked up from germline, CDR1 is SGHTA and CDR2 is FQGNSA. There are 13 residues in the CDR3. CDR3 loop: CASSGLAGETQYF. The CDR3 DNA is TGTGCCAGCAGCGGACTAGCTGGAGAGACCCAGTACTTC.

This clone was recorded only once. The chain is built from TRBV9 and TRBJ2-7; 8 bases are shared with TRBD2. V lost 4 bases to trimming and J lost 5 bases; unmatched junction nucleotides: 11. The germline CDR1 and CDR2 sequences are SGDLS and YYNGEE. The length of the CDR3 is 15 residues. The CDR3 nucleotides are TGTGCCAGCAGCTCCACCGGGGGGGGGAGCCACGAGCAGTACTTC. Protein: CASSSTGGGSHEQYF.

The V and J genes are TRBV6-5 and TRBJ1-2; 8 nucleotides match TRBD1. The germline V gene has CDR1 MNHEY and CDR2 SVGAGI. V lost 6 bases and J lost 4; bases outside the gene matches: 7. This CDR3 contains 14 residues. The CDR3 loop reads CASSRTGRGYGYTF. In nucleotides, the CDR3 is TGTGCCAGCAGCCGGACAGGGAGAGGCTATGGCTACACCTTC.

The rearrangement joins TRBV4-1 to TRBJ2-7, with a possible D match to TRBD2 (5 bases). The CDR3 covers 16 residues. CDR1 MGHRA and CDR2 YSYEKL come from the germline V gene. The V end was cut by 4 bases, the J end by 5 bases, with 21 bases between. The CDR3 is CASSRERAPINDEQYF. CDR3 sequence (DNA): TGCGCCAGCAGCCGCGAGAGGGCGCCTATTAACGACGAGCAGTACTTC.

This clone has just a few counts. The chain is built from TRBV7-2 and TRBJ2-7; 11 nucleotides line up with TRBD2. CDR3 length equals 14 residues. V lost 5 bases and J lost 4; bases outside the gene matches: 4. CDR1 SGHTA and CDR2 FQGNSA come from the germline V gene. The CDR3 here is CASSVSGGAYEQYF. The CDR3 DNA reads TGTGCCAGCAGCGTTAGCGGGGGGGCTTACGAGCAGTACTTC.

V usage is TRBV2 and J usage is TRBJ1-1; 8 bases agree with TRBD1. V was pared by 3 bases and J by 4 bases, with 7 bases of the junction left unmatched. Germline-derived CDR1 and CDR2 are SNHLY and FYNNEI. The CDR3 totals 15 residues. The CDR3 spells CASSDPDRGFTEAFF. The DNA of the CDR3 is TGTGCCAGCAGTGACCCTGACAGGGGTTTCACTGAAGCTTTCTTT.

In its sample, this clone was seen a few times. The junction departs from germline at one end; a sequencing error may be responsible. The CDR3 here is CASSSSTGQLSF. As DNA, the CDR3 is TGTGCCAGCAGTTCCTCGACAGGCCAACTCTCCTTC. This sequence joins TRBV27 and TRBJ1-2, with D possibly being TRBD1 (6 bases). CDR1 and CDR2 from the germline V gene are MNHEY and SMNVEV (reference sequence). The CDR3 sequence is 12 residues long.

This clone was seen more than once but under ten times. The chain combines TRBV7-9 with TRBJ1-2; D remains ambiguous. Trimming cost V 1 base and J 7 bases, with 10 bases left between them. Looked up from germline, CDR1 is SEHNR and CDR2 is FQNEAQ (reference sequence). This CDR3 is 13 amino acids long. The CDR3 coding sequence is TGTGCCAGCAGCTTAGGAAGTGAGATTGGCTACACCTTC. It is translated as CASSLGSEIGYTF.

This chain connects TRBV6-5 to TRBJ1-2; TRBD1 is a possible D gene (6 bases). The CDR3 loop spans 15 amino acids. Trimming took 7 bases from V and 2 from J, leaving 17 bases between them. Germline assignment: CDR1 MNHEY and CDR2 SVGAGI. The CDR3 DNA reads as TGTGCCAGCACCTTGGGGGGGCGATTAAACTATGGCTACACCTTC. Encoded protein: CASTLGGRLNYGYTF.

The V and J genes are TRBV7-8 and TRBJ1-1, with 9 bases aligning to TRBD1. This CDR3 is built from 14 residues. The germline CDR1 and CDR2 sequences are SGHVS and FQNEAQ. V lost 5 bases, J lost 1 base, and 2 bases stayed unmatched. For the CDR3, the DNA is TGTGCCAGCAGCCGGGACAGGGCGAACACTGAAGCTTTCTTT. Residues: CASSRDRANTEAFF. The full variable domain, rest sourced from reference TRBV7-8 and TRBJ1-1, is GAGVSQSPRYKVAKRGQDVALRCDPISGHVSLFWYQQALGQGPEFLTYFQNEAQLDKSGLPSDRFFAERPEGSVSTLKIQRTQQEDSAVYLCASSRDRANTEAFFGQGTRLTVV.

The rearrangement joins TRBV6-1 to TRBJ1-2; 8 bases map to TRBD1. The CDR3 runs 15 residues. Germline CDR1 reads MNHNS; CDR2 reads SASEGT. Losses at the gene ends were 4 bases for V and 5 bases for J; bases not matched to a gene: 9. The CDR3 coding sequence is TGTGCCAGCAGTGCCCCCAGGGGGCGCATGTATGGCTACACCTTC. Protein product: CASSAPRGRMYGYTF.